Reported below is one T cell receptor beta chain. The sample comes from a study of blood T cell repertoires in COVID-19. Study in general: Both acute and convalescent COVID-19 samples were obtained from the United States, Italy and Spain. The analysed material was cDNA or gDNA that came from T cells, B-cell-depleted T cells, or PBMCs.

Looked up from germline, CDR1 is MNHEY and CDR2 is SVGAGI. The CDR3 covers 13 residues. The V end lost 6 bases, the J end lost 4 bases, and 10 bases lay between the germline ends. Methods used by the authors: By means of reference gene primer amplification, nucleated cell counts were estimated. Only in-frame clones appear in the TCRdb table, and some are missing; sequencing was by immunoSEQ multiplex PCR. For V, J and clone size, that table is used; D and trimming come from the DNA. This sample has about 100,000 clones, with less than 85% found just once. The sample was peripheral blood. The chain combines TRBV6-5 with TRBJ1-5; D might be TRBD1 (5 bases). The receptor's source is a man between 65 and 85 years old with active or convalescent COVID-19. This CDR3 is CASRGDRNQPQHF. In nucleotides, the CDR3 is TGTGCCAGCAGAGGAGACAGAAATCAGCCCCAGCATTTT.